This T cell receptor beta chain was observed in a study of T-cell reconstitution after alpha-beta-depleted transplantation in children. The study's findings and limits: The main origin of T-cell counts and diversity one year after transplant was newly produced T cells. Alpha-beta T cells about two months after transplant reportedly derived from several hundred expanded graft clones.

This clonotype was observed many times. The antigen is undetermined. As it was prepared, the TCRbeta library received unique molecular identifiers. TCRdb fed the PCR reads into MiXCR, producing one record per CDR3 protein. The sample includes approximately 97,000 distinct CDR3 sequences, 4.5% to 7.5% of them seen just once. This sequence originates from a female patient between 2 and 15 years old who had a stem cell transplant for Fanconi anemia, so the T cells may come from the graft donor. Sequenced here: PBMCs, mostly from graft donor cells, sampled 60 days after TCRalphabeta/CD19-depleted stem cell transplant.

CDR3 sequence (DNA): TGCAGTGCTAGCCCACGACTACTTCAGTTCTTC. Protein product: CSASPRLLQFF. V usage is TRBV20-1 and J usage is TRBJ2-1; D might be TRBD2 (5 bases). This CDR3 is 11 amino acids long. The V and J ends lost 3 bases and 13 bases respectively, with 13 bases between them. Germline values: CDR1 DFQATT, CDR2 SNEGSKA (reference sequence).